The clone carrying this T cell receptor (beta chain) was seen just once. From germline, CDR1 is KGHDR and CDR2 SFDVKD. V lost 1 base, J lost 13 bases, and 6 bases lay in between. The CDR3 covers 11 residues. Assay used: immunoSEQ multiplex PCR; TCRdb lists only in-frame clones, some missing. Altogether 160,000 or so clones are present, around 93% being singletons, with the ten largest covering approximately 4.8%. This sample was included in a study of T cell responses to AZD1222 COVID-19 vaccine. The source is an adult in good health. The rearrangement links TRBV24-1 to TRBJ2-2; D remains ambiguous. Sequenced here: peripheral blood, sampled on day 0 of AZD1222 vaccination. The CDR3 here is CATSDFSRLFF. In DNA, the CDR3 is TGTGCCACCAGTGATTTTTCACGGCTGTTTTTT.